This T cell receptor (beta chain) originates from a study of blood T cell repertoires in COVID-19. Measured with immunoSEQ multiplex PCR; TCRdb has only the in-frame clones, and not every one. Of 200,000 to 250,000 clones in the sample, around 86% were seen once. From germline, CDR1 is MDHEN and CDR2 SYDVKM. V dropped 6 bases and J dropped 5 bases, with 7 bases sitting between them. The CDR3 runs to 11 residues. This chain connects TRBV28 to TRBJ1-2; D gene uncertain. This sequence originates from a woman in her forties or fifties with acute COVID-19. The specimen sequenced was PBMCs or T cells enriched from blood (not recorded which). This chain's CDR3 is CASSLQYGYTF. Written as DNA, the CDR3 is TGTGCCAGCAGCCTACAGTATGGCTACACCTTC.